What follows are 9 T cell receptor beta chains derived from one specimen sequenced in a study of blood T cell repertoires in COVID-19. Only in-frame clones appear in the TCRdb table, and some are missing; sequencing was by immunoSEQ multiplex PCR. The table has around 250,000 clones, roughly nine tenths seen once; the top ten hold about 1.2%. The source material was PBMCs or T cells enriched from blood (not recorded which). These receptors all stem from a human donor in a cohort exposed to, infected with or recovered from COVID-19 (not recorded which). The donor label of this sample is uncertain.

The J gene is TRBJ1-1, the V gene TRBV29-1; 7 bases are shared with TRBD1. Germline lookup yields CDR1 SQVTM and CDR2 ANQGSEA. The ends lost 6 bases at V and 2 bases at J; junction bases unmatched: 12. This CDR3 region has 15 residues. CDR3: CSVNPQGTENTEAFF. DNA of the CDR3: TGCAGCGTGAATCCACAGGGGACAGAAAACACTGAAGCTTTCTTT.

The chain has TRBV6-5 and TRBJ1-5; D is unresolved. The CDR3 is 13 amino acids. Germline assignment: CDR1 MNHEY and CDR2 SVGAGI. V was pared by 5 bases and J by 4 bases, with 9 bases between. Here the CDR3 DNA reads TGTGCCAGCAGTACTCAAGTAAATCAGCCCCAGCATTTT. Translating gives CASSTQVNQPQHF.

The chain's CDR3 is CASSLTSGKASGELFF. CDR3 sequence (DNA): TGTGCCAGTAGTCTAACTAGCGGGAAGGCGTCCGGGGAGCTGTTTTTT. The rearrangement joins TRBV19 to TRBJ2-2; 10 bases are a match to TRBD2. CDR1 is LNHDA and CDR2 is SQIVND in the germline V gene (reference sequence). Trimming removed 5 bases from V and 6 bases from J; junction bases left unmatched: 9. The CDR3 is made up of 16 amino acids. Based on the CDR3 plus reference TRBV19 and TRBJ2-2, the full variable domain is DGGITQSPKYLFRKEGQNVTLSCEQNLNHDAMYWYRQDPGQGLRLIYYSQIVNDFQKGDIAEGYSVSREKKESFPLTVTSAQKNPTAFYLCASSLTSGKASGELFFGEGSRLTVL.

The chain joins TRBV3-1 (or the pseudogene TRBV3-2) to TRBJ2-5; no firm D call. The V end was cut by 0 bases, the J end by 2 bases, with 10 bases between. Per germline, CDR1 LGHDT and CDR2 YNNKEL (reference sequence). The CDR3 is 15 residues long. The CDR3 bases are TGTGCCAGCAGCCAAGATCTGTCTAGACAAGAGACCCAGTACTTC. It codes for CASSQDLSRQETQYF.

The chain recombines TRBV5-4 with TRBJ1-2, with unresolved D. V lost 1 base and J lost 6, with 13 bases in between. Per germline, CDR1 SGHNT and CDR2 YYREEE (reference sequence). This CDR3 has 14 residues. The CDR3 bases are TGTGCCAGCAGCTTGTTGGTCAGGTCTGATGGCTACACCTTC. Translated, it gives CASSLLVRSDGYTF.

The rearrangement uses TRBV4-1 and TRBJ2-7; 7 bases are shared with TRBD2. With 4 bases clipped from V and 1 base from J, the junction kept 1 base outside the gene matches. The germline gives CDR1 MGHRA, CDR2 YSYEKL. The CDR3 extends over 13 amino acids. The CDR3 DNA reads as TGCGCCAGCAGCCTGGGACTATCCTACGAGCAGTACTTC. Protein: CASSLGLSYEQYF.

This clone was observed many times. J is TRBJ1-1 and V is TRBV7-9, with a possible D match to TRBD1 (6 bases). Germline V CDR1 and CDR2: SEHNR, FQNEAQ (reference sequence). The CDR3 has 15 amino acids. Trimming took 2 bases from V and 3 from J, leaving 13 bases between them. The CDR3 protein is CASSLMAKGDTEAFF. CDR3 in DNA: TGTGCCAGCAGCTTAATGGCCAAGGGGGACACTGAAGCTTTCTTT.

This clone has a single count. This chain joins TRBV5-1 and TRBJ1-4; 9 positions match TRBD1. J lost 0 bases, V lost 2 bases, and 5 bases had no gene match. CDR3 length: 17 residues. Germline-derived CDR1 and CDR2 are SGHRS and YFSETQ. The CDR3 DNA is TGCGCCAGCAGCTTAGGACAGGGGAGAACAACTAATGAAAAACTGTTTTTT. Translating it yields CASSLGQGRTTNEKLFF.

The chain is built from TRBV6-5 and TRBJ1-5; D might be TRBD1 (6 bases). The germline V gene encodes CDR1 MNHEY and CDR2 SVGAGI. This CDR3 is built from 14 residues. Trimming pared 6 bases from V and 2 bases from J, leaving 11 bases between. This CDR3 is CASRAQGRNQPQHF. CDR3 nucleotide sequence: TGTGCCAGCAGAGCTCAGGGGCGCAATCAGCCCCAGCATTTT.